Detailed here is one T cell receptor beta chain. This specimen comes from a study of OX40 agonist ivuxolimab in advanced cancers. The V gene's germline CDR1 is SNHLY and CDR2 FYNNEI. Trimming removed 2 bases from V and 5 bases from J, with 15 bases in between. The CDR3 runs to 16 residues. Clones were sequenced by immunoSEQ multiplex PCR, and TCRdb holds only the in-frame ones, with some missing. Of roughly 70,000 clones detected, 88% appear once; the ten largest clones hold over 0.55%. The specimen comprised CD4+ or CD8+ T cells sorted from blood, sampled in a trial of the OX40 agonist ivuxolimab. The chain has TRBV2 and TRBJ2-2; D is possibly TRBD1 or TRBD2 (6 bases each). The receptor's source is an adult with an advanced solid tumor such as melanoma, head and neck, liver or kidney cancer. The CDR3 protein is CASSELGRGGTGELFF. For the CDR3, the DNA is TGTGCCAGCAGTGAACTGGGCAGGGGAGGAACCGGGGAGCTGTTTTTT.